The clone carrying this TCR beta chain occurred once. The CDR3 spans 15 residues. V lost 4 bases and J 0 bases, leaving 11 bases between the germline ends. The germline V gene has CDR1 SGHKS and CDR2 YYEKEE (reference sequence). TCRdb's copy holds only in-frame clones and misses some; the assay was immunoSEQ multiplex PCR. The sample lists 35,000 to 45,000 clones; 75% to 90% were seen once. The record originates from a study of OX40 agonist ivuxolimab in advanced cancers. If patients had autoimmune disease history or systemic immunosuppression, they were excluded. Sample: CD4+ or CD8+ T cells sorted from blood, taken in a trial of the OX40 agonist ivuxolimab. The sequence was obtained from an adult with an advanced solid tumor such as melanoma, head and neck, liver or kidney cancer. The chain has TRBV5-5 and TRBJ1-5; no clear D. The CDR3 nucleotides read TGTGCCAGCAGCCTTTGGGCGGATAGCAATCAGCCCCAGCATTTT. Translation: CASSLWADSNQPQHF.